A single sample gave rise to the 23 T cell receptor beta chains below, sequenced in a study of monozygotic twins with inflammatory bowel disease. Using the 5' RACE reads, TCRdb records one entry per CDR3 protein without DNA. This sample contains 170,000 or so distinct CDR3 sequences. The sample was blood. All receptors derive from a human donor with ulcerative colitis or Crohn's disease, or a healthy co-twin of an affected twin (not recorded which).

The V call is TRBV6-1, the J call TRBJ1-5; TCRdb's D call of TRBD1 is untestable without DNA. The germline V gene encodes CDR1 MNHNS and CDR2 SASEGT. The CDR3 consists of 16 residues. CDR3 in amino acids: CASSTGAFDSNQPQHF.

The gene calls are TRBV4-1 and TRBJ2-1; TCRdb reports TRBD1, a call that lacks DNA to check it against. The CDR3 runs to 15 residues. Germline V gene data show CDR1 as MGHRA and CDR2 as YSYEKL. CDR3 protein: CASSAGRPPNHEQFF.

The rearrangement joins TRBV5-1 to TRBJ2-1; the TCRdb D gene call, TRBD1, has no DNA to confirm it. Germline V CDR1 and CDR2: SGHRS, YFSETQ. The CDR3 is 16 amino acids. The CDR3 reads CASSRTGEGSYNEQFF.

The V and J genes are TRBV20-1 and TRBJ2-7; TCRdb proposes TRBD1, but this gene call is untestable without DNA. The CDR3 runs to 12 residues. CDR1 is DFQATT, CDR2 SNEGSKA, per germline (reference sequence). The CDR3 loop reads CSLGITSYEQYF.

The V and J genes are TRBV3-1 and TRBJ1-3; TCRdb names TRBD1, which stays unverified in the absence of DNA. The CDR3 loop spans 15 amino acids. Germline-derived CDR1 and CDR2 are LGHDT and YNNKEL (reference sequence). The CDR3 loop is CASSQEGRAGNTIYF. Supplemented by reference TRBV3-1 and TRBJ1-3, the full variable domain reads DTAVSQTPKYLVTQMGNDKSIKCEQNLGHDTMYWYKQDSKKFLKIMFSYNNKELIINETVPNRFSPKSPDKAHLNLHINSLELGDSAVYFCASSQEGRAGNTIYFGEGSWLTVV.

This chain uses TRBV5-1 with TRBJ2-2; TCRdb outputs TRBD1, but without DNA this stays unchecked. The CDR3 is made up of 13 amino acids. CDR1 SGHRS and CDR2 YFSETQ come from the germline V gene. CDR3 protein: CASSLGGVGELFF.

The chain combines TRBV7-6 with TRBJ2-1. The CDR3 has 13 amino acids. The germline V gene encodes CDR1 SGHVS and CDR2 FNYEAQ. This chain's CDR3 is CASSLAGDYEQFF.

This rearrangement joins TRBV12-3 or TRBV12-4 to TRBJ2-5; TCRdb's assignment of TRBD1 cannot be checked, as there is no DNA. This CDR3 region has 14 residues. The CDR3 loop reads CASSGGVGRETQYF.

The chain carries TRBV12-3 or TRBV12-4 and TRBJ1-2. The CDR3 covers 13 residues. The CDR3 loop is CASSYSMGYGYTF.

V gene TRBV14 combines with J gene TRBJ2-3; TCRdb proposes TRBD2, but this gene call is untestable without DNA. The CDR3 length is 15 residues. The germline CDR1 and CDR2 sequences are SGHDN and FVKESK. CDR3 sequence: CASSPSGGRTDTQYF.

CDR3 loop: CAWSGGNNQPQHF. The chain uses TRBV30 and TRBJ1-5. The length of the CDR3 is 13 residues. CDR1 is GTSNPN and CDR2 is SVGIG in the germline V gene (reference sequence).

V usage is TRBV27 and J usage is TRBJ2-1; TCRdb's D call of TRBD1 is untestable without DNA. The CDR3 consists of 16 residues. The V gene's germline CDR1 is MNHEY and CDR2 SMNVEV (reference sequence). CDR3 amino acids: CASSHTGTGSYNEQFF.

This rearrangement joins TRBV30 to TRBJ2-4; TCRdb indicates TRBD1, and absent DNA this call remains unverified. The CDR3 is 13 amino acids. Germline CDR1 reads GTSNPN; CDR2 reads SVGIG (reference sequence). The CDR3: CAWSVGGQGIQYF.

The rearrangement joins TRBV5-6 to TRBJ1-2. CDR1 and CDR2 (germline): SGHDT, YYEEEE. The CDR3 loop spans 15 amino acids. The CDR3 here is CASSLAQGLNYGYTF.

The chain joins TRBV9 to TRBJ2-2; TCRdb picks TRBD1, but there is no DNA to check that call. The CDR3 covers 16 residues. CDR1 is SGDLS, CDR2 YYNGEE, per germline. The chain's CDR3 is CASSRSTGGNTGELFF.

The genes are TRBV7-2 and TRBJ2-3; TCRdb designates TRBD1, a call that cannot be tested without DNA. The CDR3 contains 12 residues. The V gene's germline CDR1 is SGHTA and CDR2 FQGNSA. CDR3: CASRQDVNTQYF.

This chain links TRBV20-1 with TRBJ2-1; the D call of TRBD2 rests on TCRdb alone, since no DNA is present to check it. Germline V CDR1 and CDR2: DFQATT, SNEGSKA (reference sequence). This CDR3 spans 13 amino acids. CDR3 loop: CSASLPRYNEQFF.

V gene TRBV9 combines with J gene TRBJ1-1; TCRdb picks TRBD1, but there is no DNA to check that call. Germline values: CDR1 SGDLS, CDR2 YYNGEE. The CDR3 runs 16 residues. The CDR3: CASSVSTGPLNTEAFF.

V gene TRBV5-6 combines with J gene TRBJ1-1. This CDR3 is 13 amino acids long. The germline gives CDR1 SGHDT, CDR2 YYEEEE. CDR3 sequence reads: CASSFYTGTEAFF.

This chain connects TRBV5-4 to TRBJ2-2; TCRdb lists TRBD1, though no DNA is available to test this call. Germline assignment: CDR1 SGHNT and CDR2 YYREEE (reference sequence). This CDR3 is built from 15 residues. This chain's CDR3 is CASSLKGGDTGELFF. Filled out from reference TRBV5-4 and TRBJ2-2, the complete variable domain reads ETGVTQSPTHLIKTRGQQVTLRCSSQSGHNTVSWYQQALGQGPQFIFQYYREEENGRGNFPPRFSGLQFPNYSSELNVNALELDDSALYLCASSLKGGDTGELFFGEGSRLTVL.

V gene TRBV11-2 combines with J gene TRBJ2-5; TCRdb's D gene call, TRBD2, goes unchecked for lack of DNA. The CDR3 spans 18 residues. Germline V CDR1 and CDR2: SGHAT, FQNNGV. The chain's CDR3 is CASSPSGTGGGNSRTQYF.

The CDR3 loop reads CSARGLSGRYEQYF. The chain joins TRBV20-1 to TRBJ2-7; TCRdb picks TRBD1, but there is no DNA to check that call. The length of the CDR3 is 14 residues. Germline V gene data show CDR1 as DFQATT and CDR2 as SNEGSKA (reference sequence).

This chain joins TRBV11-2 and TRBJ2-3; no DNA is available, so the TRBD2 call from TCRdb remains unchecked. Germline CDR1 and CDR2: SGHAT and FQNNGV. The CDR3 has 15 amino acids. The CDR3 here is CASNRLADHTDTQYF.